These 10 T cell receptor beta chains originate from one sample sequenced in a study of liver allograft versus peripheral blood T cells. Study overall: What was compared were the T cell receptor repertoires in transplanted livers and those in the peripheral blood of recipients.

A single record per CDR3 protein comes from TCRdb applying MiXCR to the reads. The profile shows 4,000 or so distinct CDR3 sequences, roughly 13% of them singletons. The receptors derive from a human patient who had a liver transplant. T cells may partly derive from the graft donor.

This clonotype was seen once. It may be a read error: a sequence one base away is much more abundant. The chain uses TRBV6-2 or TRBV6-3 and TRBJ1-1; no clear D gene. Trimming stripped 0 bases from V and 6 bases from J, with 8 bases between. Germline-derived CDR1 and CDR2 are MNHEY and SVGEGT. There are 13 residues in the CDR3. The CDR3 DNA reads TGTGCCAGCAGTTACTCCCCAAGGGCTGAAGCTTTCTTT. Translation gives CASSYSPRAEAFF.

The table lists this clonotype with many counts. The chain employs TRBV27 and TRBJ1-1; unclear D gene. The V gene's germline CDR1 is MNHEY and CDR2 SMNVEV (reference sequence). V shed 8 bases and J shed 0 bases, with 10 bases lying between them. This CDR3 has 13 residues. CDR3 DNA sequence: TGTGCCAGCCGCGGACCGCTGAACACTGAAGCTTTCTTT. It is translated as CASRGPLNTEAFF.

This clonotype appeared many times. The V gene is TRBV3-1, the J gene TRBJ2-7, with a tentative D call TRBD2 (5 bases). Trimming stripped 1 base from V and 0 bases from J, with 13 bases between. Germline loops: CDR1 LGHDT, CDR2 YNNKEL (reference sequence). The CDR3 extends over 16 amino acids. Here the CDR3 DNA reads TGTGCCAGCAGCCAAGTAATAACTAGTAGCTCCTACGAGCAGTACTTC. This encodes CASSQVITSSSYEQYF.

This clonotype is labeled medium-sized. The chain uses TRBV19 and TRBJ1-2; D gene uncertain. The germline V gene encodes CDR1 LNHDA and CDR2 SQIVND (reference sequence). This CDR3 comprises 13 residues. Trimming removed 3 bases from V and 6 bases from J, with 11 bases in between. CDR3 region: CASSIGQVHGYTF. CDR3 nucleotides: TGTGCCAGTAGTATCGGGCAGGTCCATGGCTACACCTTC.

This clonotype qualifies as medium-sized. The chain links TRBV27 to TRBJ2-7, with TRBD1 matching 7 bases. With V trimmed by 7 bases and J by 5 bases, 8 bases remained unmatched. The CDR3 extends over 13 amino acids. Germline CDR1 MNHEY, CDR2 SMNVEV (reference sequence). The CDR3 is CASMPTGKDEQYF. DNA of the CDR3: TGTGCCAGCATGCCGACAGGGAAGGACGAGCAGTACTTC.

In its sample, this clonotype is medium-sized (0.01 to 0.1%). The J gene is TRBJ2-7, the V gene TRBV12-3 or TRBV12-4, with D possibly being TRBD1 (7 bases). The V and J ends lost 2 bases and 9 bases respectively, with 32 bases between them. CDR3 length: 19 amino acids. This CDR3 is CASSLKKLDRQGLAGRQYF. In DNA form, the CDR3 reads TGTGCCAGCAGTTTAAAAAAACTTGACCGACAGGGACTGGCGGGTAGGCAGTACTTC.

This clonotype was seen a few times. A much larger clone differs from this one at a single base, so this may be a read error. The chain has TRBV20-1 and TRBJ1-5; D perhaps matches TRBD1 (5 bases). The germline CDR1 and CDR2 sequences are DFQATT and SNEGSKA (reference sequence). This CDR3 contains 17 residues. The ends were cut back, 0 bases at V and 2 bases at J, with 17 bases in the middle. The CDR3 spells CSARDNQGTWCNQPQHF. The CDR3 DNA reads TGCAGTGCTAGAGATAATCAAGGGACTTGGTGCAATCAGCCCCAGCATTTT.

This clonotype has just a few counts. V usage is TRBV28 and J usage is TRBJ2-1, with D unclear. The V gene's germline CDR1 is MDHEN and CDR2 SYDVKM. Trimming left V 2 bases short and J 2 bases short, with 10 bases between. The CDR3 runs 15 residues. Here the CDR3 reads CASSLGSPTYNEQFF. The CDR3 region has the DNA TGTGCCAGCAGTTTAGGCAGCCCGACCTACAATGAGCAGTTCTTC.

This clonotype was recorded at least ten times. The chain is built from TRBV25-1 and TRBJ2-7; a weak D match, TRBD1 (6 bases). The germline CDR1 and CDR2 sequences are MGHDK and SYGVNS. Trimming took 6 bases from V and 3 from J, leaving 18 bases between them. The CDR3 is made up of 15 amino acids. This CDR3 reads CASRDGQISGYEQYF. In nucleotides, the CDR3 is TGTGCCAGCAGAGACGGACAGATATCTGGCTACGAGCAGTACTTC.

This clonotype is judged medium-sized. This sequence joins TRBV6-1 and TRBJ2-3; tentative D call: TRBD1 (6 bases). Germline V CDR1 and CDR2: MNHNS, SASEGT. Trimming removed 8 bases from V and 1 base from J, with 19 bases in between. The CDR3 consists of 16 residues. CDR3: CASSSEQGRGTDTQYF. In nucleotides, the CDR3 is TGTGCCAGCTCAAGTGAACAGGGCCGCGGCACAGATACGCAGTATTTT.